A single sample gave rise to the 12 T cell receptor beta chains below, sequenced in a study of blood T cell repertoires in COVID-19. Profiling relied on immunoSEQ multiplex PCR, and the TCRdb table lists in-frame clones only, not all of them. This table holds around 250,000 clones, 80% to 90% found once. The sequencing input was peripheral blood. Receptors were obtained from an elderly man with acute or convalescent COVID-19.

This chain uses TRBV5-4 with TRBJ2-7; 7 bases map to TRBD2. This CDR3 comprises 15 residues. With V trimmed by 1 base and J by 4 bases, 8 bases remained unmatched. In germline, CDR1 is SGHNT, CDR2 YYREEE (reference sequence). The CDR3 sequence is CASSLRPGGVYEQYF. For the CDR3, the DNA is TGTGCCAGCAGCTTGAGGCCGGGGGGAGTTTACGAGCAGTACTTC.

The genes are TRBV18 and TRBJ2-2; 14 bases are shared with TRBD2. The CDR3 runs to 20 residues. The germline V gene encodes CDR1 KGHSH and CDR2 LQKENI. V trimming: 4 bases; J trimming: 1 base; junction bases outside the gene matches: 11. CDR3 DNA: TGTGCCAGCTCACGGGAGTTGGGACTAGCGGGGGCCGTGAACACCGGGGAGCTGTTTTTT. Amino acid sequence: CASSRELGLAGAVNTGELFF.

CDR3 in DNA: TGTGCCAGCAGTTTTGCCAGTTATGGCTACACCTTC. It yields the protein CASSFASYGYTF. This chain connects TRBV12-3 or TRBV12-4 to TRBJ1-2; the D is unclear. The V gene lost 3 bases and the J gene lost 5 bases, with 7 bases spanning the gap. This CDR3 is built from 12 residues.

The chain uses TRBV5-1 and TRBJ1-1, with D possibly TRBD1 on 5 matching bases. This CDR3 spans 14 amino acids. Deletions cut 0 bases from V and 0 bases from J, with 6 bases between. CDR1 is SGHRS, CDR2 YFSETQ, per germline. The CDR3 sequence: CASSLAGMNTEAFF. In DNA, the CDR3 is TGCGCCAGCAGCTTGGCAGGGATGAACACTGAAGCTTTCTTT.

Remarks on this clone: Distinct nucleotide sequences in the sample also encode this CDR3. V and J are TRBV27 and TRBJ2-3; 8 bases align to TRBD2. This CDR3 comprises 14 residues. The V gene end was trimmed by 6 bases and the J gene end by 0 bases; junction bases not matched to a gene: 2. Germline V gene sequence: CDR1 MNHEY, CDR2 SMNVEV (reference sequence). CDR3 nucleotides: TGTGCCAGCAGAAGACTAGCGAGCACAGATACGCAGTATTTT. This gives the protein CASRRLASTDTQYF.

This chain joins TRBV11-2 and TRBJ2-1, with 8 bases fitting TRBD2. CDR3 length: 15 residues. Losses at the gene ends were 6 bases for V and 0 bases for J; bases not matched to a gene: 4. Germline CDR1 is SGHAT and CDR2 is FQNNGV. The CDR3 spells CASSLTSGSYNEQFF. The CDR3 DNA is TGTGCCAGCAGTCTAACTAGCGGCTCCTACAATGAGCAGTTCTTC.

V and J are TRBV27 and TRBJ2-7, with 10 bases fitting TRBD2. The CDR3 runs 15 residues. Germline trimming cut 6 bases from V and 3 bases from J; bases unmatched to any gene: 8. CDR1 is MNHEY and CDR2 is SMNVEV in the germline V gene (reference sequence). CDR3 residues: CASRRSSGSSYEQYF. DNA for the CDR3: TGTGCCAGCAGACGTTCTAGCGGGAGCAGCTACGAGCAGTACTTC.

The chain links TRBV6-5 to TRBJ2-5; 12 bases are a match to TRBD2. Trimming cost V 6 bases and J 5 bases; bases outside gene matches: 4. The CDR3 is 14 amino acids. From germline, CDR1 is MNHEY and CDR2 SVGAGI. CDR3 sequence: CASSRTSGKETQYF. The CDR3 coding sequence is TGTGCCAGCAGCAGGACTAGCGGGAAGGAGACCCAGTACTTC.

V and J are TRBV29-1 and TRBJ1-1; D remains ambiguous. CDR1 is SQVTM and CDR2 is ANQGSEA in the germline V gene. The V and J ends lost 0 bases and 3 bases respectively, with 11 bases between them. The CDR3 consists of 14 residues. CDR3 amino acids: CSVEDGGRYTEAFF. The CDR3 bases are TGCAGCGTTGAAGATGGCGGCAGATACACTGAAGCTTTCTTT.

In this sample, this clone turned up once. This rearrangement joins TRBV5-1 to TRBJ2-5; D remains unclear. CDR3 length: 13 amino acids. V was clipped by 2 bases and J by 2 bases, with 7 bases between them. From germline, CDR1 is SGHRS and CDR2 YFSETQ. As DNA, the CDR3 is TGCGCCAGCAGCTTACGGGTACAAGAGACCCAGTACTTC. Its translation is CASSLRVQETQYF.

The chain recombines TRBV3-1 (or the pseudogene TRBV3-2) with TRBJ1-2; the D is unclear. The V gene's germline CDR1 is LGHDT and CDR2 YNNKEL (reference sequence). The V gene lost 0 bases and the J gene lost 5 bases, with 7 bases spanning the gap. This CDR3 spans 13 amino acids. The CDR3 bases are TGTGCCAGCAGCCAAGATCGAGTTTATGGCTACACCTTC. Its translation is CASSQDRVYGYTF.

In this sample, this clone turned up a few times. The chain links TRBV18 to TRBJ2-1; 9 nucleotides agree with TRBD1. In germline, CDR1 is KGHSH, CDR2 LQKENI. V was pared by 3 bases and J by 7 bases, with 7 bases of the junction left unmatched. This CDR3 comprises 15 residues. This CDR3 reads CASSPGTGSANEQFF. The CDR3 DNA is TGTGCCAGCTCACCGGGGACAGGGAGCGCGAATGAGCAGTTCTTC.